A selection of T cell receptor beta chains follows, all from one sample in a study of cytomegalovirus exposure and HLA in healthy donors. Only in-frame clones appear in the TCRdb table, and some are missing; sequencing was by immunoSEQ multiplex PCR. The sample lists some 160,000 clones, roughly 10% seen once, with roughly 1.9% in the top ten. The material sequenced was PBMCs. These receptors originate from a male donor in good health and CMV-seronegative. The CDR3 runs from the conserved cysteine through the conserved F or W. D genes are given only for firm matches. For some rows the clone size is stated as once, few or many, or as a class when expanded; others skip it.

clone_size	v_call	j_call	d_call	cdr3_nt	cdr3_aa
NA	TRBV28	TRBJ1-2	TRBD1	TGTGCCAGCAGGGAACAGGGGGTCTATGGCTACACCTTC	CASREQGVYGYTF
few	TRBV4-3	TRBJ1-5	NA	TGCGCCAGCAGCCACGCGAGGTGGCAGCCCCAGCATTTT	CASSHARWQPQHF
few	TRBV13	TRBJ2-5	TRBD2	TGTGCCAGCAGCTCCCAAGGACTAGCGGGAGGCCTCCAAGAGACCCAGTACTTC	CASSSQGLAGGLQETQYF
few	TRBV2	TRBJ1-1	NA	TGTGCCAGCAGTGATTTGGCTGAACGCACTGAAGCTTTCTTT	CASSDLAERTEAFF
NA	TRBV27	TRBJ2-3	TRBD1	TGTGCCAGCAGTTCGCCACTATTGACAGGGCCTACGCAGTATTTT	CASSSPLLTGPTQYF
few	TRBV28	TRBJ1-4	NA	TGTGCCAGCAGTGGCCGCAGCGAAGAAAAACTGTTTTTT	CASSGRSEEKLFF
few	TRBV7-9	TRBJ1-1	NA	TGTGCCAGCACCTATTCTAGGCTGAACACTGAAGCTTTCTTT	CASTYSRLNTEAFF
NA	TRBV5-1	TRBJ2-2	NA	TGCGCCAGTAACGAGGGCTTACGCTGGTCCGGGGAGCTGTTTTTT	CASNEGLRWSGELFF
NA	TRBV27	TRBJ1-1	TRBD1	TGTGCCAGCAGTGTCCACAGGGGGTTCACTGAAGCTTTCTTT	CASSVHRGFTEAFF
NA	TRBV5-4	TRBJ1-1	TRBD1	TGTGCCAGCAGCCCTCGTCCCGGGACAGGGGGAGGGACTGAAGCTTTCTTT	CASSPRPGTGGGTEAFF
NA	TRBV4-2	TRBJ2-1	TRBD2	TGTGCCAGCAGCCAAGCGTGGACTAGCGGTATTAGCTCCTACAATGAGCAGTTCTTC	CASSQAWTSGISSYNEQFF
NA	TRBV19	TRBJ1-5	NA	TGTGCCAGTAGTATAGGAAGGGGTCTCGGGCAGCCCCAGCATTTT	CASSIGRGLGQPQHF
few	TRBV27	TRBJ1-5	TRBD1	TGTGCCAGCAGTTTCGGACAGGGAGGTCAGCCCCAGCATTTT	CASSFGQGGQPQHF
few	TRBV18	TRBJ2-7	TRBD1	TGTGCCAGCTCACCCCAGGGACAGCCCAAGGGCGAGCAGTACTTC	CASSPQGQPKGEQYF
NA	TRBV27	TRBJ2-1	TRBD1	TGTGCCAGCAGTTCCGGGACAGTCGTGGATGAGCAGTTCTTC	CASSSGTVVDEQFF
NA	TRBV7-9	TRBJ2-6	NA	TGTGCCAGCAGCTTAGGTCAGTTCTCTGGGGCCAACGTCCTGACTTTC	CASSLGQFSGANVLTF
few	TRBV28	TRBJ2-7	TRBD1	TGTGCCAGCAGGCTGGGACAGGTGTACGAGCAGTACTTC	CASRLGQVYEQYF
NA	TRBV4-1	TRBJ2-7	TRBD1	TGCGCCAGCAGCCAAGATTGGTTCGACAGGGGCTACGAGCAGTACTTC	CASSQDWFDRGYEQYF
NA	TRBV27	TRBJ2-7	NA	TGTGCCAGCAGTTTATCGCTGAGCCCCCCCTCGGGAGCCTACGAGCAGTACTTC	CASSLSLSPPSGAYEQYF
few	TRBV5-1	TRBJ1-1	NA	TGCGCCAGCAGCTTGTTAATCTGGGAGGATGAAGCTTTCTTT	CASSLLIWEDEAFF
few	TRBV7-2	TRBJ2-7	NA	TGTGCCAGCAGCTTTCCCCGGGACGAGCAGTACTTC	CASSFPRDEQYF
NA	TRBV6-6	TRBJ2-7	TRBD2	TGTGCCAGCAGTTCGGTTAGCGGGAGGGCCCCCTACGAGCAGTACTTC	CASSSVSGRAPYEQYF
NA	TRBV5-1	TRBJ2-2	TRBD2	TGCGCCAGCAGCATACTAGCGGGGGCCCCCCAGACCGGGGAGCTGTTTTTT	CASSILAGAPQTGELFF
few	TRBV5-1	TRBJ2-7	TRBD1	TGCGCCAGCAGACCCGGGACAGGGGGCTACGAGCAGTACTTC	CASRPGTGGYEQYF
few	TRBV7-8	TRBJ2-7	NA	TGTGCCAGCAGCCCTTCCTACGAGCAGTACTTC	CASSPSYEQYF
NA	TRBV6-5	TRBJ1-2	NA	TGTGCCAGCAAGGCCGACACCGCCCCTACCTATGGCTACACCTTC	CASKADTAPTYGYTF
NA	TRBV29-1	TRBJ2-1	TRBD2	TGCAGCGGTAGCGGGAGCTCCTACAATGAGCAGTTCTTC	CSGSGSSYNEQFF
NA	TRBV11-2	TRBJ1-1	TRBD1	TGTGCCAGCAGCGCTACCCGGGACAGGGCCCTGGGGACTGAAGCTTTCTTT	CASSATRDRALGTEAFF
few	TRBV5-4	TRBJ1-2	TRBD1	TGTGCCAGCAGCTTGGTAGCGTCTGGACAGGGTAGAGGTGGCTACACCTTC	CASSLVASGQGRGGYTF
NA	TRBV5-6	TRBJ2-7	TRBD1	TGTGCCAGCAGCTTGCCACAGGGGGCGAATGAGCAGTACTTC	CASSLPQGANEQYF
few	TRBV7-2	TRBJ1-2	NA	TGTGCCAGCAGCAAAGAGACAGGACGAAGCTATGGCTACACCTTC	CASSKETGRSYGYTF
NA	TRBV7-6	TRBJ2-7	NA	TGTGCCAGCAGCCGTAACAGGATCTACGAGCAGTACTTC	CASSRNRIYEQYF